Listed below are T cell receptor beta chains from one sample, sequenced in a study of blood T cell repertoires in COVID-19. Repertoires were generated with immunoSEQ multiplex PCR, while TCRdb's copy carries only in-frame clones and drops some. The sample shows about 290,000 clones, nearly 90% of them seen only once. The sequenced material came from peripheral blood. Every receptor here comes from a woman aged 25-40 years with COVID-19, enrolled during active disease. Each CDR3 is given with its conserved first and last residue. A D gene is named only where the DNA matches it firmly. A row's size may be missing; if present it is once, few, many or a size class.

v_gene	abundance	d_gene	j_gene	CDR3nt	CDR3aa
TRBV5-8	NA	TRBD1	TRBJ1-5	TGTGCCAGCAGCTTGGACAGGGGCCTCCTTAGCAATCAGCCCCAGCATTTT	CASSLDRGLLSNQPQHF
TRBV5-1	NA	TRBD1	TRBJ2-1	TGCGCCAGTGCACCCGGGACAGCCCCCTACAATGAGCAGTTCTTC	CASAPGTAPYNEQFF
TRBV7-9	NA	NA	TRBJ2-3	TGTGCCAGCAGCTTGGGCGTTACTAGCACAGATACGCAGTATTTT	CASSLGVTSTDTQYF
TRBV29-1	NA	TRBD1	TRBJ1-2	TGCAGCTTCTTCACAGGGGGGTCTACTAGCTATGGCTACACCTTC	CSFFTGGSTSYGYTF
TRBV19	NA	NA	TRBJ2-3	TGTGCCAGTAGTGTCCCAGGGTCAGATACGCAGTATTTT	CASSVPGSDTQYF
TRBV7-2	NA	NA	TRBJ2-3	TGTGCCAGCAGCTTAATGTTTTCCTCGCAGTATTTT	CASSLMFSSQYF
TRBV30	NA	NA	TRBJ1-2	TGTGCCTGGAGTCAGGGTTATAGGGGTGGCTACACCTTC	CAWSQGYRGGYTF
TRBV28	NA	NA	TRBJ2-1	TGTGCCAGCAGTTCAACTAGTAGGCATGAGCAGTTCTTC	CASSSTSRHEQFF
TRBV7-2	NA	TRBD2	TRBJ2-7	TGTGCCAGCAGCTCCCCGGGACTAGCCGACGCAACGAAAACCTACGAGCAGTACTTC	CASSSPGLADATKTYEQYF
TRBV5-1	NA	TRBD2	TRBJ2-3	TGCGCCAGCAGCTGGAAAGCGGGGAACACAGATACGCAGTATTTT	CASSWKAGNTDTQYF
TRBV11-2	NA	TRBD1	TRBJ2-7	TGTGCCAGCAGCTGGGGGACAGGGGGCTACGAGCAGTACTTC	CASSWGTGGYEQYF
TRBV19	once	NA	TRBJ1-2	TGTGCCAGTAGTAACAGGGTGGGGGACTATGGCTACACCTTC	CASSNRVGDYGYTF
TRBV7-9	NA	TRBD1	TRBJ1-4	TGTGCCAGCAGCTTAGCCCCACAGGGGTCAGGGGAAAAACTGTTTTTT	CASSLAPQGSGEKLFF
TRBV11-3	few	TRBD2	TRBJ2-7	TGTGCCAGCAGCTTCGGCCGGGGGGGAAAGCAGTACTTC	CASSFGRGGKQYF
TRBV4-1	NA	NA	TRBJ2-1	TGCGCCAGCAGCCAAGAGAGGAGGGAAGGGTGGTACAATGAGCAGTTCTTC	CASSQERREGWYNEQFF
TRBV19	NA	NA	TRBJ1-5	TGTGCCAGTAGTGTGTCCCGGGGTCGTCAATGGCAGCCCCAGCATTTT	CASSVSRGRQWQPQHF
TRBV7-9	NA	TRBD1	TRBJ1-5	TGTGCCAGCAGCTGGGAGACAGGGCAGCCCCAGCATTTT	CASSWETGQPQHF
TRBV5-1	NA	TRBD1	TRBJ2-7	TGCGCCAGCCAACGGGACAGCCACTACGAGCAGTACTTC	CASQRDSHYEQYF
TRBV21-1	NA	NA	TRBJ2-3	TGTGCCAGCAGCAAAAACCCAGGGTCTGAACACACAGATACGCAGTATTTT	CASSKNPGSEHTDTQYF
TRBV27	NA	TRBD1	TRBJ1-5	TGTGCCAGCAGTCCTTTGGGACAGGGGGTTGGTCAGCCCCAGCATTTT	CASSPLGQGVGQPQHF
TRBV6-5	NA	TRBD1	TRBJ1-1	TGTGCCAGCAGTTACACACAGGGGGCATCTGAAGCTTTCTTT	CASSYTQGASEAFF
TRBV12-2	NA	NA	TRBJ1-4	TGTGCAAGTCGCTTAGCGCGGGACGGGAATGAAAAACTGTTTTTT	CASRLARDGNEKLFF
TRBV27	NA	TRBD2	TRBJ2-5	TGTGCCAGCAGTTTATTGGGGGAGGGGGAGACCCAGTACTTC	CASSLLGEGETQYF
TRBV28	NA	TRBD2	TRBJ2-7	TGTGCCAGCAGGGGACTAGCTCTGCCCGACGAGCAGTACTTC	CASRGLALPDEQYF
TRBV6-2/TRBV6-3	NA	NA	TRBJ1-3	TGTGCCAGCAGTTCAATCCGCCGGGGGGTGATCCAAGATGTGGTCGGAAACACCATATATTTT	CASSSIRRGVIQDVVGNTIYF
TRBV3-1/TRBV3-2	few	NA	TRBJ1-4	TGTGCCAGCAGCCAACGGGCAACTAATGAAAAACTGTTTTTT	CASSQRATNEKLFF
TRBV18	NA	TRBD1	TRBJ1-2	TGTGCCAGCTCACCCGCTCATTCCGGGACAGGGAATCTATATGGCTACACCTTC	CASSPAHSGTGNLYGYTF
TRBV27	once	NA	TRBJ2-1	TGTGCCAGCAACGCGGGGACCTCCTACAATGAGCAGTTCTTC	CASNAGTSYNEQFF
TRBV3-1/TRBV3-2	NA	NA	TRBJ2-7	TGTGCCAGCAGCCAAGATGGGAGGACAGGCTCCTACGAGCAGTACTTC	CASSQDGRTGSYEQYF
TRBV10-3	NA	NA	TRBJ1-2	TGTGCCAGCGGGCCCCTGGAAGGCTACACCTTC	CASGPLEGYTF
TRBV2	NA	TRBD1	TRBJ1-5	TGTGCCAGCAGTCTGGACAGGGATAGCAATCAGCCCCAGCATTTT	CASSLDRDSNQPQHF
TRBV5-4	NA	NA	TRBJ1-4	TGTGCCAGCAGCTTGGCGGGGGGCGGAAAACTGTTTTTT	CASSLAGGGKLFF
TRBV3-1/TRBV3-2	NA	TRBD1	TRBJ2-7	TGTGCCAGCAGCAGCTACGGGACAGGGGTGGGCGAGCAGTACTTC	CASSSYGTGVGEQYF
TRBV4-1	NA	NA	TRBJ1-4	TGCGCCAGCAGCCAAGGTCCTGGAGGGGCTAATGAAAAACTGTTTTTT	CASSQGPGGANEKLFF
TRBV3-1/TRBV3-2	NA	NA	TRBJ1-2	TGTGCCAGCAGCCTCGGGAGTGTCTATGGCTACACCTTC	CASSLGSVYGYTF
TRBV9	NA	TRBD1	TRBJ1-1	TGTGCCAGCAGCGCGAGATGGGACAGGGTCCCTGAAGCTTTCTTT	CASSARWDRVPEAFF
TRBV7-9	NA	TRBD1	TRBJ1-2	TGTGCCAGCAGCTTCACAGGGGCCGCGGGTGGCTACACCTTC	CASSFTGAAGGYTF
TRBV5-6	once	TRBD1	TRBJ1-1	TGTGCCAGCAGCCCGACAGGGGAAGGCCCCACTGAAGCTTTCTTT	CASSPTGEGPTEAFF
TRBV27	NA	NA	TRBJ1-1	TGTGCCAGCAGTTTAGTTGGGGCAGGGGCGCCTGAAGCTTTCTTT	CASSLVGAGAPEAFF
TRBV10-2	NA	NA	TRBJ2-1	TGCGCCAGCAGTGAGCAGGCGGGGAGCTCCTACAATGAGCAGTTCTTC	CASSEQAGSSYNEQFF
TRBV11-2	NA	NA	TRBJ2-7	TGTGCCAGCAGCATAGGTCTCCCTGAGCAGTACTTC	CASSIGLPEQYF
TRBV7-9	NA	NA	TRBJ2-1	TGTGCCAGCAGCTCCGGACTGAACAATGAGCAGTTCTTC	CASSSGLNNEQFF
TRBV11-2	few	NA	TRBJ1-6	TGTGCCAGCAGCTTAGGGACCCTCGGAGGTTCACCCCTCCACTTT	CASSLGTLGGSPLHF
TRBV30	NA	TRBD2	TRBJ2-3	TGTGCCTGGAAATTCAGCGGGGTCACAGATACGCAGTATTTT	CAWKFSGVTDTQYF
TRBV13	NA	TRBD1	TRBJ2-7	TGTGCCAGCAGCTTAGGCCTGATGGCAGGGGGCGAGCAGTACTTC	CASSLGLMAGGEQYF
TRBV2	few	NA	TRBJ1-3	TGTGCCAGCCTCGGTCAGGGACTATTAGTGGGAAACACCATATATTTT	CASLGQGLLVGNTIYF
TRBV9	NA	NA	TRBJ2-7	TGTGCCAGCTCCCCGACAGGATCAACGTACGAGCAGTACTTC	CASSPTGSTYEQYF
TRBV10-1	once	TRBD1	TRBJ1-5	TGCGCCAGCAGTGTGTGGGACAGCTGGAATAGCAATCAGCCCCAGCATTTT	CASSVWDSWNSNQPQHF
TRBV5-6	once	TRBD1	TRBJ2-3	TGTGCCAGCAGACCCGGACAGGGTAGAGATACGCAGTATTTT	CASRPGQGRDTQYF
TRBV11-2	NA	NA	TRBJ1-3	TGTGCCAGCAGCGGAGGTGGGGGGATGGACACCATATATTTT	CASSGGGGMDTIYF
TRBV5-1	NA	NA	TRBJ2-3	TGCGCCAGCAGCTTGGCCAGAGGGGGCGGGGAAGATACGCAGTATTTT	CASSLARGGGEDTQYF